Sequencing of this TCR beta chain was carried out in a study of PD-1 and CTLA-4 blockade in melanoma (dated by TCRdb to the early 2020s). Study-level background: In patients with melanoma, the study measured the effects of PD-1 blockade versus CTLA-4 blockade on the melanoma-reactive CD8 T cell response.

Trimming at the junction amounts to 5 bases on V and 2 bases on J, and the germline ends lie 10 bases apart. Spanning cysteine to phenylalanine, the CDR3 consists of 13 amino acids. The CDR3 DNA has 39 bases and is translated from base 1. The germline V gene specifies SGHDN as CDR1 and FVKESK as CDR2. The protocol used for the library was the immunoSEQ multiplex PCR assay. Not all clones reach the TCRdb copy of this immuneACCESS table, which keeps in-frame sequences only. Checked studies attribute under half of the gap to unresolved V genes and leave the rest unexplained. For this sample the table gives around 20,000 clones, of which about 87% were detected only once. The ten largest clones represent about 7.2% of the sample. Comment on this clone: Its antigen specificity is not known. No qualities accompany the bases; no much larger clone lies one base away.

This sequence was found in a human donor with melanoma. The material sequenced was CD8+ T cells from peripheral blood, taken before anti-PD-1 treatment. In this chain, TRBV14 is recombined with TRBJ2-7; the D gene may be TRBD1 or TRBD2, since each aligns over 5 bases. The DNA sequence is TGTGCCAGCAGCGGACGGGGACCCTACGAGCAGTACTTC. This translates into CASSGRGPYEQYF.